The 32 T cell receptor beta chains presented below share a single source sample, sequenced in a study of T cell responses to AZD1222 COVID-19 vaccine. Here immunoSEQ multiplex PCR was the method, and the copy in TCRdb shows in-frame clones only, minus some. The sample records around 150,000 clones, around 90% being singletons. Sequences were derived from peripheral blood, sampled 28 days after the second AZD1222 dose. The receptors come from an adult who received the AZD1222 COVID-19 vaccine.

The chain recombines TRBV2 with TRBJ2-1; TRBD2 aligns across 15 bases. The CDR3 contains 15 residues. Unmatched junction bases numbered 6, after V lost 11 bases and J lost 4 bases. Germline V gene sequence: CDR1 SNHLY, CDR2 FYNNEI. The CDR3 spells CAGNGLAGGYNEQFF. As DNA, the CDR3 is TGTGCCGGGAACGGACTAGCGGGAGGGTACAATGAGCAGTTCTTC. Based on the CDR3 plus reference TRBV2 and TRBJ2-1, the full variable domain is EPEVTQTPSHQVTQMGQEVILRCVPISNHLYFYWYRQILGQKVEFLVSFYNNEISEKSEIFDDQFSVERPDGSNFTLKIRSTKLEDSAMYFCAGNGLAGGYNEQFFGPGTRLTVL.

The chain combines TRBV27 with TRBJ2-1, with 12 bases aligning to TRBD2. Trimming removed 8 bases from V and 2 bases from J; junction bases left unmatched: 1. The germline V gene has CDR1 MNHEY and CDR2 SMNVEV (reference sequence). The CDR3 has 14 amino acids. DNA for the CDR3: TGTGCCAGCGGGACTAGCGGGCCCTACAATGAGCAGTTCTTC. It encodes CASGTSGPYNEQFF.

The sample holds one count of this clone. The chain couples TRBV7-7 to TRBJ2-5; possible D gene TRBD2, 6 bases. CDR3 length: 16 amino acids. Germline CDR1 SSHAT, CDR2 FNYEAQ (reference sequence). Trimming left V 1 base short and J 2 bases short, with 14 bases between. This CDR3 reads CASSLDGPSEQETQYF. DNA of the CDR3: TGTGCCAGCAGCTTAGACGGGCCTAGCGAGCAAGAGACCCAGTACTTC.

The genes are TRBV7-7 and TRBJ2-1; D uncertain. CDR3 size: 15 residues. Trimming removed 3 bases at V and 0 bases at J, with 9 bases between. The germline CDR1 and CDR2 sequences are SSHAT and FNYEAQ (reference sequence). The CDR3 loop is CASSLDESSYNEQFF. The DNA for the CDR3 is TGTGCCAGCAGCTTGGATGAGAGCTCCTACAATGAGCAGTTCTTC.

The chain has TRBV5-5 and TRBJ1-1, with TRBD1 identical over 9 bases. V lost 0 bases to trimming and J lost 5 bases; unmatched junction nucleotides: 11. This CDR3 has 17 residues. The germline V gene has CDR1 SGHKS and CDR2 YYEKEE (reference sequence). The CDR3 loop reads CASSLGPGQGFRTEAFF. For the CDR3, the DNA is TGTGCCAGCAGCTTGGGACCGGGACAGGGCTTTAGGACTGAAGCTTTCTTT.

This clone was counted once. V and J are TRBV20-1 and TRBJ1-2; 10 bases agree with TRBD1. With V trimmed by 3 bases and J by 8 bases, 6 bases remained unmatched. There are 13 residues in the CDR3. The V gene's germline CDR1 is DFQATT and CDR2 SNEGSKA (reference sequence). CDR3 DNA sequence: TGCAGTGCTAGTGGGGACAGGGGATGGGGCTACACCTTC. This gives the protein CSASGDRGWGYTF.

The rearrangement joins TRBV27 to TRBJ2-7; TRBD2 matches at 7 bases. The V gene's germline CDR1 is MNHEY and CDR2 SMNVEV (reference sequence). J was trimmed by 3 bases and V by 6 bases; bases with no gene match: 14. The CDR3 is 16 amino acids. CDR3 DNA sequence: TGTGCCAGCAGCCTTAAGCGGGATATCGGATACTACGAGCAGTACTTC. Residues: CASSLKRDIGYYEQYF.

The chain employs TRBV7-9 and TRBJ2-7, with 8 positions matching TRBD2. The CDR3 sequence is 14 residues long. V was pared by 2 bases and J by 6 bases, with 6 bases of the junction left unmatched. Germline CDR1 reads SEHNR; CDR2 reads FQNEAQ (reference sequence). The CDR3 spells CASSLLSLAGEQYF. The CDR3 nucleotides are TGTGCCAGCAGCTTATTAAGCCTAGCGGGCGAGCAGTACTTC.

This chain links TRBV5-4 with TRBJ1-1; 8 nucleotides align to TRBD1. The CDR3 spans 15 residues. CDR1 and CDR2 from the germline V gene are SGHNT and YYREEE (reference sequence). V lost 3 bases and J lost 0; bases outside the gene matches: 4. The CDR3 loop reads CASSWTGIMNTEAFF. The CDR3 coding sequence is TGTGCCAGCAGCTGGACAGGGATTATGAACACTGAAGCTTTCTTT.

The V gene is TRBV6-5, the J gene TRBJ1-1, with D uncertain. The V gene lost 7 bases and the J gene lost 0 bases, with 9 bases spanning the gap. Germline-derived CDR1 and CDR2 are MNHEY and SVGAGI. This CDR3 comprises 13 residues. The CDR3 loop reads CASIFLVNTEAFF. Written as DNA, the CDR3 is TGTGCCAGCATTTTCTTAGTGAACACTGAAGCTTTCTTT.

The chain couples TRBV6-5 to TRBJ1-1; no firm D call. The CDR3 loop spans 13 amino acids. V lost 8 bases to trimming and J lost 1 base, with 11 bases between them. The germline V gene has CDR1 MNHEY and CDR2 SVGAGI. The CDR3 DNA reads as TGTGCCAGCCAAAGACACGGGAACACTGAAGCTTTCTTT. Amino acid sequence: CASQRHGNTEAFF.

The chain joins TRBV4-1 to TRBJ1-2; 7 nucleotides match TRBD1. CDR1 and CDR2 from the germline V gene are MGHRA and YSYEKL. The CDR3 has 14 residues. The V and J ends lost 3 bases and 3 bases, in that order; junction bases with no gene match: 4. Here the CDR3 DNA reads TGCGCCAGCAGCCAGAACAGGGGTGACTATGGCTACACCTTC. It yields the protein CASSQNRGDYGYTF.

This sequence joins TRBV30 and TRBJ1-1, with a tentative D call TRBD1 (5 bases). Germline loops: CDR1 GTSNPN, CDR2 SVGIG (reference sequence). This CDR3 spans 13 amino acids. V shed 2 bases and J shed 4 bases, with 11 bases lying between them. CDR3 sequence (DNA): TGTGCCTGGAGTATCGGGGCGCCCACTGAAGCTTTCTTT. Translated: CAWSIGAPTEAFF.

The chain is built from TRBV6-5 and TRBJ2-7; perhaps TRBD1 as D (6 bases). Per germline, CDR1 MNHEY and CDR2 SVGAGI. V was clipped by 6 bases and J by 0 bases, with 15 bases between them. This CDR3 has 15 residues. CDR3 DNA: TGTGCCAGCAGGGGAACCGGGACATCCTCCTACGAGCAGTACTTC. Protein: CASRGTGTSSYEQYF.

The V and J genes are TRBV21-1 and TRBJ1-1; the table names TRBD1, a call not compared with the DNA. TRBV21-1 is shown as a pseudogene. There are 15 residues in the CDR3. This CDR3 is CASSKGPGENTEAFF. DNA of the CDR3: TGTGCCAGCAGCAAAGGTCCAGGGGAGAACACTGAAGCTTTCTTT.

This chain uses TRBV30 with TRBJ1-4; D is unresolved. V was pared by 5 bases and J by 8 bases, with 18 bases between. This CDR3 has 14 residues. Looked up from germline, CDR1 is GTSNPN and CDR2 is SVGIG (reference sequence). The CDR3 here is CAWEEGSYREKLFF. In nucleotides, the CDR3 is TGTGCCTGGGAGGAGGGAAGTTATCGGGAAAAACTGTTTTTT.

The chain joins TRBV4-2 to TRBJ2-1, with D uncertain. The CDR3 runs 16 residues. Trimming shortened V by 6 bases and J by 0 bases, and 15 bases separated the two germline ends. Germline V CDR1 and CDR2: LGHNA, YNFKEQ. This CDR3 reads CASSPGTADSYNEQFF. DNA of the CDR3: TGTGCCAGCAGTCCCGGTACGGCGGACTCCTACAATGAGCAGTTCTTC.

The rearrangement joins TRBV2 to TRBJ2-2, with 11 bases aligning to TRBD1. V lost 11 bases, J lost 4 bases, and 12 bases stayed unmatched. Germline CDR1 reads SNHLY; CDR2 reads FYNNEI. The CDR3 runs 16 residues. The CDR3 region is CADGPRTGGITGELFF. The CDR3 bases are TGTGCCGACGGCCCTAGGACAGGGGGCATCACCGGGGAGCTGTTTTTT. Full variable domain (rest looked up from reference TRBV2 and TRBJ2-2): EPEVTQTPSHQVTQMGQEVILRCVPISNHLYFYWYRQILGQKVEFLVSFYNNEISEKSEIFDDQFSVERPDGSNFTLKIRSTKLEDSAMYFCADGPRTGGITGELFFGEGSRLTVL.

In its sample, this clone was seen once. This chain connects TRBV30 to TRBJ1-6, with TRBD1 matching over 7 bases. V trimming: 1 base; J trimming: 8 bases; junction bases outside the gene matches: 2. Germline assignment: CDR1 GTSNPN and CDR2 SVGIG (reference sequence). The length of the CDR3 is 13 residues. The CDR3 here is CAWSETGYSPLHF. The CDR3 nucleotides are TGTGCCTGGAGTGAGACAGGGTATTCACCCCTCCACTTT.

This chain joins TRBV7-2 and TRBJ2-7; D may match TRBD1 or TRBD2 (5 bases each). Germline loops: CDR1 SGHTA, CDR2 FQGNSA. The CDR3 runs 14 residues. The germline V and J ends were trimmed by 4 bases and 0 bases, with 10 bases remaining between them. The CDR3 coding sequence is TGTGCCAGCAGCTACCGGGACGCCTCCTACGAGCAGTACTTC. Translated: CASSYRDASYEQYF. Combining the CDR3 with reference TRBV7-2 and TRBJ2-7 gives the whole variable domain GAGVSQSPSNKVTEKGKDVELRCDPISGHTALYWYRQSLGQGLEFLIYFQGNSAPDKSGLPSDRFSAERTGGSVSTLTIQRTQQEDSAVYLCASSYRDASYEQYFGPGTRLTVT.

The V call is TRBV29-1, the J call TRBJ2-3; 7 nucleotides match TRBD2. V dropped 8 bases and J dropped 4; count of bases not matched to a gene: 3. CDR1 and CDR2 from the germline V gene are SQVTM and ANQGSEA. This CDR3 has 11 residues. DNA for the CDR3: TGCAGCTTCCGGGGGGCAGATACGCAGTATTTT. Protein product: CSFRGADTQYF.

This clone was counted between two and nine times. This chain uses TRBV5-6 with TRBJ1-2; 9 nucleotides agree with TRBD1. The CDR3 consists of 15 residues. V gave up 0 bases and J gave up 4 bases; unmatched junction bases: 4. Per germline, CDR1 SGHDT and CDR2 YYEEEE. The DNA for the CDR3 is TGTGCCAGCAGCTTGGGGGACAGGGTGTCCTATGGCTACACCTTC. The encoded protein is CASSLGDRVSYGYTF.

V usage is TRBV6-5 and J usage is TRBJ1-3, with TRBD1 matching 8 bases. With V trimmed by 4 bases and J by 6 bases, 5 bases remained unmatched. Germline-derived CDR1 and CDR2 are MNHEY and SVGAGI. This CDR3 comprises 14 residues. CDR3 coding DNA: TGTGCCAGCAGTTCAGGGGGCGCGGAAAACACCATATATTTT. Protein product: CASSSGGAENTIYF.

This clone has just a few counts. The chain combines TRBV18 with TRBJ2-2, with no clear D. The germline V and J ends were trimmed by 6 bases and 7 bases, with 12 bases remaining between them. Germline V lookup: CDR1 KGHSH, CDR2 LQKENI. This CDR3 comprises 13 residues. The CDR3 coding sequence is TGTGCCAGCTCTTTCGGGCACAACGGGGAGCTGTTTTTT. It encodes CASSFGHNGELFF.

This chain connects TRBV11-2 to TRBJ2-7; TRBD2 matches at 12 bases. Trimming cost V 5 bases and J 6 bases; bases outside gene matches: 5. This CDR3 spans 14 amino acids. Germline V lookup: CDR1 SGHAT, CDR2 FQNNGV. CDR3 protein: CASSQLAGGVEQYF. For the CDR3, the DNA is TGTGCCAGCAGCCAACTAGCGGGAGGTGTCGAGCAGTACTTC.

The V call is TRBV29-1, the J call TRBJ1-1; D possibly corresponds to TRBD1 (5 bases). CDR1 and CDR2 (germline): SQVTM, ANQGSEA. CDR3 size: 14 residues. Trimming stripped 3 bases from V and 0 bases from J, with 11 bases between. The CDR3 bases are TGCAGCGTTGATCGGACATCGATGAACACTGAAGCTTTCTTT. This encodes CSVDRTSMNTEAFF. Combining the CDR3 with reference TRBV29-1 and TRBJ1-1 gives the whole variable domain SAVISQKPSRDICQRGTSLTIQCQVDSQVTMMFWYRQQPGQSLTLIATANQGSEATYESGFVIDKFPISRPNLTFSTLTVSNMSPEDSSIYLCSVDRTSMNTEAFFGQGTRLTVV.

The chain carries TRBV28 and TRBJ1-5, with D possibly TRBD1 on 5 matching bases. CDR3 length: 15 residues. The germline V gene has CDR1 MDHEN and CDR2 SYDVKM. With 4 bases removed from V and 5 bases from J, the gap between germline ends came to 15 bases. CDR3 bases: TGTGCCAGCAGTTCGTCAGGGATAGGGGATCAGCCCCAGCATTTT. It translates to CASSSSGIGDQPQHF.

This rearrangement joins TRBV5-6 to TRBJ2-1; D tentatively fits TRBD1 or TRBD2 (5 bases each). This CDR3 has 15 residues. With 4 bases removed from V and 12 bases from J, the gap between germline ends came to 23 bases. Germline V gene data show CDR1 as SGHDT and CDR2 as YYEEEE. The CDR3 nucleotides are TGTGCCAGCAGCCCTATCCGGGACCCCCCGGGGAGGCAGTTCTTC. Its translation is CASSPIRDPPGRQFF.

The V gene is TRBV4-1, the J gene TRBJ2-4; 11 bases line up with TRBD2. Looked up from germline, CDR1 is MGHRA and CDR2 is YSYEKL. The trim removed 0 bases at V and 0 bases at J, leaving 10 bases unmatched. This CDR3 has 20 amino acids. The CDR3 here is CASSQEAGRTSGLAKNIQYF. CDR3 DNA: TGCGCCAGCAGCCAAGAGGCGGGGCGGACTAGCGGGCTAGCCAAAAACATTCAGTACTTC.

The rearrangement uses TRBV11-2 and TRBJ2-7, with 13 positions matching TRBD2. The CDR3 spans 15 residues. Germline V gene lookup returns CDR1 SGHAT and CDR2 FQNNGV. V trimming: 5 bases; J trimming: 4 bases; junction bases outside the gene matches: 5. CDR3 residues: CASSDRLAGGYEQYF. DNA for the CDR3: TGTGCCAGCAGCGACAGACTAGCGGGAGGTTACGAGCAGTACTTC.

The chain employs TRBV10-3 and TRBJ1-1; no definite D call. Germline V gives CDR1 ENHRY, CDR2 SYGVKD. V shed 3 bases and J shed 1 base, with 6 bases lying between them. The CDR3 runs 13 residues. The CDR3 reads CAISDGRNTEAFF. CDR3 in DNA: TGTGCCATCAGTGACGGGCGGAACACTGAAGCTTTCTTT.

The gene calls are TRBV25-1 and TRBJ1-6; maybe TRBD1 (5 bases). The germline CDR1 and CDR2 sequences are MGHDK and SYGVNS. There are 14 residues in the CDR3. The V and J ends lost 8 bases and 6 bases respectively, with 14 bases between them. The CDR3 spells CASGGAHPNSPLHF. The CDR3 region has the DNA TGTGCCAGCGGAGGGGCACACCCTAATTCACCCCTCCACTTT.